A selection of T cell receptor beta chains follows, all from one sample in a study of CD8+ T cells in alopecia areata. Using immunoSEQ multiplex PCR, the repertoire was profiled, and TCRdb retains in-frame clones only, with some absent. Counted here are about 220,000 clones, more than 45% occurring once; the ten biggest clones make up approximately 1.4%. The specimen comprised CD4+ T cells sorted from blood, sampled at week 4, from a patient treated with tofacitinib. These receptors were obtained from a human donor with alopecia areata. The CDR3 runs from the conserved cysteine through the conserved F or W. Fields, in order: CDR3 length, J gene, clone size, V gene, D gene, CDR3 protein, CDR3 DNA. A D gene is named only where the DNA matches it firmly. Clone size appears in some rows only: once, few, many, or a class for an expanded clone.

length: 14
J: TRBJ2-3
size: .
V: TRBV6-6
D: TRBD1
CDR3: CASLTGPGADTQYF
DNA: TGTGCCAGTTTGACAGGGCCCGGGGCAGATACGCAGTATTTT

length: 13
J: TRBJ2-7
size: .
V: TRBV7-3
D: TRBD1
CDR3: CASSRDEGAEQYF
DNA: TGTGCCAGCAGCCGGGATGAGGGGGCCGAGCAGTACTTC

length: 14
J: TRBJ2-7
size: few
V: TRBV11-2
D: TRBD2
CDR3: CASSSSGGNHEQYF
DNA: TGTGCCAGCAGCAGTAGCGGGGGAAATCACGAGCAGTACTTC

length: 12
J: TRBJ2-1
size: .
V: TRBV5-1
D: .
CDR3: CASSLNSNEQFF
DNA: TGCGCCAGCAGCTTGAATTCTAATGAGCAGTTCTTC

length: 11
J: TRBJ1-2
size: .
V: TRBV29-1
D: .
CDR3: CSAALSYGYTF
DNA: TGCAGCGCAGCTTTAAGCTATGGCTACACCTTC

length: 12
J: TRBJ1-1
size: .
V: TRBV10-2
D: .
CDR3: CASGRLNTEAFF
DNA: TGCGCCAGCGGTCGGTTAAACACTGAAGCTTTCTTT

length: 13
J: TRBJ1-2
size: .
V: TRBV29-1
D: .
CDR3: CSVEQDVLYGYTF
DNA: TGCAGCGTTGAACAGGACGTGCTCTATGGCTACACCTTC

length: 14
J: TRBJ2-1
size: .
V: TRBV29-1
D: .
CDR3: CSVTYRSSYNEQFF
DNA: TGCAGCGTCACCTACAGGAGCTCCTACAATGAGCAGTTCTTC

length: 11
J: TRBJ2-7
size: .
V: TRBV20-1
D: .
CDR3: CSASVRGEQYF
DNA: TGCAGTGCTAGTGTCCGGGGTGAGCAGTACTTC

length: 15
J: TRBJ1-1
size: .
V: TRBV7-2
D: .
CDR3: CASSLGWAMNTEAFF
DNA: TGTGCCAGCAGCTTAGGTTGGGCAATGAACACTGAAGCTTTCTTT

length: 12
J: TRBJ2-3
size: few
V: TRBV29-1
D: .
CDR3: CSVVPSADTQYF
DNA: TGCAGCGTTGTGCCTTCCGCAGATACGCAGTATTTT

length: 14
J: TRBJ2-2
size: .
V: TRBV7-2
D: .
CDR3: CASSPGQLTGELFF
DNA: TGTGCCAGCAGCCCCGGACAGCTCACCGGGGAGCTGTTTTTT

length: 15
J: TRBJ1-1
size: .
V: TRBV29-1
D: .
CDR3: CSANPRTAPNTEAFF
DNA: TGCAGCGCAAATCCGAGGACAGCGCCGAACACTGAAGCTTTCTTT

length: 14
J: TRBJ1-2
size: .
V: TRBV28
D: .
CDR3: CASRLSSTSYGYTF
DNA: TGTGCCAGCAGACTAAGTTCAACCAGCTATGGCTACACCTTC

length: 12
J: TRBJ2-5
size: .
V: TRBV30
D: .
CDR3: CAWKGYQETQYF
DNA: TGTGCCTGGAAGGGGTACCAAGAGACCCAGTACTTC

length: 11
J: TRBJ2-1
size: .
V: TRBV20-1
D: .
CDR3: CSARENNEQFF
DNA: TGCAGTGCTAGAGAGAATAATGAGCAGTTCTTC

length: 15
J: TRBJ2-1
size: .
V: TRBV30
D: TRBD2
CDR3: CAWSNFGGTYNEQFF
DNA: TGTGCCTGGTCCAATTTCGGGGGGACCTACAATGAGCAGTTCTTC

length: 13
J: TRBJ2-5
size: few
V: TRBV7-6
D: TRBD2
CDR3: CAGRTSELPAQYF
DNA: TGTGCCGGAAGGACTAGCGAGCTCCCGGCCCAGTACTTC

length: 16
J: TRBJ2-3
size: .
V: TRBV6-5
D: .
CDR3: CASSYRSSLGTDTQYF
DNA: TGTGCCAGCAGTTATAGGTCCTCGCTGGGGACAGATACGCAGTATTTT

length: 12
J: TRBJ1-4
size: many
V: TRBV29-1
D: .
CDR3: CSVVQGNEKLFF
DNA: TGCAGCGTTGTTCAAGGGAATGAAAAACTGTTTTTT

length: 12
J: TRBJ1-1
size: few
V: TRBV2
D: .
CDR3: CASSPLNTEAFF
DNA: TGTGCCAGCAGTCCTTTGAACACTGAAGCTTTCTTT

length: 16
J: TRBJ2-3
size: .
V: TRBV5-1
D: .
CDR3: CASSLVGEASTDTQYF
DNA: TGCGCCAGCAGCTTGGTCGGGGAGGCGAGCACAGATACGCAGTATTTT

length: 13
J: TRBJ2-1
size: .
V: TRBV5-1
D: .
CDR3: CASSPSGNNEQFF
DNA: TGCGCCAGCAGCCCCTCAGGGAACAATGAGCAGTTCTTC

length: 13
J: TRBJ2-7
size: many
V: TRBV7-2
D: .
CDR3: CASSSWGASEQYF
DNA: TGTGCCAGCAGCTCCTGGGGGGCTTCCGAGCAGTACTTC